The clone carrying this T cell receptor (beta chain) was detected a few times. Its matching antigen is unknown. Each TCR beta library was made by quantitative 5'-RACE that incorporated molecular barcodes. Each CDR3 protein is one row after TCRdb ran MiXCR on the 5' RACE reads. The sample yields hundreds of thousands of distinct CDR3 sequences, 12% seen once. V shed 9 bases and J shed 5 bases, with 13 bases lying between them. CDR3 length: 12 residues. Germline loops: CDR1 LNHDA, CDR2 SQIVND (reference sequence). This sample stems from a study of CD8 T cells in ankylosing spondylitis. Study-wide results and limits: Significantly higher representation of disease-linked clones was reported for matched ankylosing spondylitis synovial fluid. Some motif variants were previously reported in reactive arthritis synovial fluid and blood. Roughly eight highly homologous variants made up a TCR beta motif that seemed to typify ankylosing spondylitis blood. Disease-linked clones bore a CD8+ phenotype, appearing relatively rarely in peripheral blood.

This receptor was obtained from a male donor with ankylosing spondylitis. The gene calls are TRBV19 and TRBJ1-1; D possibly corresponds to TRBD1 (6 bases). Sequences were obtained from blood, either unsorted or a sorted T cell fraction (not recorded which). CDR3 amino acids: CASGQRTTEAFF. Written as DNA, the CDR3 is TGTGCCAGCGGACAGCGGACGACTGAAGCTTTCTTT.